The 14 T cell receptor beta chains below were found in one sample sequenced in a study of blood T cells in healthy people across ages. A second PCR of 7 to 11 cycles used a sample-barcoded 5' primer and a J-beta primer mix. TCRdb redid the calling of the 5' RACE reads with MiXCR, one entry per CDR3 protein. The data contain approximately 690,000 distinct CDR3 sequences, roughly 43% of them singletons. Input material: blood. The receptors were gathered from a man older than 75 in good health.

CDR3 sequence reads: CASSPTLGQGKQPQHF. CDR3 nucleotides: TGTGCCAGCTCACCAACGCTCGGACAGGGGAAGCAGCCCCAGCATTTT. V gene TRBV18 combines with J gene TRBJ1-5, with 9 positions matching TRBD1. The CDR3 is 16 amino acids. Germline CDR1 and CDR2: KGHSH and LQKENI. V gave up 2 bases and J gave up 7 bases; unmatched junction bases: 9.

This sequence joins TRBV5-1 and TRBJ2-3; 7 bases map to TRBD1. Losses at the gene ends were 4 bases for V and 3 bases for J; bases not matched to a gene: 5. Germline assignment: CDR1 SGHRS and CDR2 YFSETQ. CDR3 size: 14 residues. The CDR3 reads CASSAQQGTDTQYF. The CDR3 DNA follows: TGCGCCAGCAGCGCACAACAGGGGACAGATACGCAGTATTTT.

The chain is built from TRBV6-2 or TRBV6-3 and TRBJ2-3; D not resolved. This CDR3 comprises 15 residues. Germline CDR1 MNHEY, CDR2 SVGEGT. Trimming took 7 bases from V and 1 from J, leaving 15 bases between them. CDR3 protein: CASTPFASGTDTQYF. CDR3 sequence (DNA): TGTGCCAGCACCCCCTTCGCCAGCGGCACAGATACGCAGTATTTT.

The rearrangement joins TRBV11-2 to TRBJ2-5; 7 bases fit TRBD1. The J segment lost 0 bases and the V segment lost 1 base, leaving 5 bases of the junction unmatched. CDR3 length: 16 amino acids. The V gene's germline CDR1 is SGHAT and CDR2 FQNNGV. As DNA, the CDR3 is TGTGCCAGCAGCTTAGTAAGAGGGACAGACCAAGAGACCCAGTACTTC. Its protein product is CASSLVRGTDQETQYF.

The chain couples TRBV29-1 to TRBJ2-3; 7 bases are a match to TRBD2. The germline V gene encodes CDR1 SQVTM and CDR2 ANQGSEA. The V segment lost 4 bases and the J segment 2 bases; nucleotides outside the gene matches: 3. CDR3 size: 13 residues. DNA of the CDR3: TGCAGCGTTGGGGGACTAAACACAGATACGCAGTATTTT. Encoded protein: CSVGGLNTDTQYF.

V is TRBV20-1 and J is TRBJ2-5; 11 nucleotides match TRBD2. Per the germline V gene, CDR1 is DFQATT and CDR2 is SNEGSKA (reference sequence). The CDR3 is 13 residues long. Here the CDR3 reads CRGLAGGKETQYF. The CDR3 DNA follows: TGCAGAGGGCTAGCGGGGGGAAAAGAGACCCAGTACTTC.

This clonotype has just a few counts. The chain employs TRBV2 and TRBJ2-3, with D tentatively TRBD1 or TRBD2 (5 bases each). V was cut by 2 bases and J by 12 bases, with 9 bases left in between. This CDR3 is 11 amino acids long. Germline lookup yields CDR1 SNHLY and CDR2 FYNNEI. Here the CDR3 reads CASSEWDPQYF. The CDR3 DNA sequence: TGTGCCAGCAGTGAATGGGACCCCCAGTATTTT.

This chain connects TRBV6-2 or TRBV6-3 to TRBJ1-2, with D tentatively TRBD1 (5 bases). The V gene lost 6 bases and the J gene lost 3 bases, with 29 bases spanning the gap. CDR3 length: 19 residues. The V gene's germline CDR1 is MNHEY and CDR2 SVGEGT. The CDR3 region is CASRPPGRRTSLNDYGYTF. Written as DNA, the CDR3 is TGTGCCAGCAGACCTCCCGGAAGGCGGACAAGTCTGAATGACTATGGCTACACCTTC.

This clonotype was seen a single time. The chain recombines TRBV28 with TRBJ2-1, with 8 bases matching TRBD1. There are 15 residues in the CDR3. V lost 8 bases and J lost 6; bases outside the gene matches: 12. Germline V gives CDR1 MDHEN, CDR2 SYDVKM. In nucleotides, the CDR3 is TGTGCCAGCCCCCCCCCGGGACAGGTTAGCAATGAGCAGTTCTTC. It translates to CASPPPGQVSNEQFF.

V and J are TRBV5-6 and TRBJ2-7, with 13 bases that match TRBD2. The CDR3 is made up of 16 amino acids. Germline CDR1 reads SGHDT; CDR2 reads YYEEEE. V shed 1 base, J shed 3 bases, and the junction held 4 bases outside the gene matches. CDR3 DNA: TGTGCCAGCAGCTTGTGGACTAGCGGGAGTGGCTACGAGCAGTACTTC. It yields the protein CASSLWTSGSGYEQYF.

The chain joins TRBV15 to TRBJ1-4; D ambiguous. CDR1 is LNHNV, CDR2 YYDKDF, per germline (reference sequence). The CDR3 is 14 residues long. Trimming removed 3 bases at V and 4 bases at J, with 9 bases between. The CDR3: CATSRDRVNEKLFF. The CDR3, as DNA: TGTGCCACCAGCAGGGACCGAGTTAATGAAAAACTGTTTTTT.

The V and J genes are TRBV7-3 and TRBJ2-1; 9 nucleotides match TRBD1. Germline trimming cut 0 bases from V and 6 bases from J; bases unmatched to any gene: 6. This CDR3 region has 16 residues. Per the germline V gene, CDR1 is SGHTA and CDR2 is FQGTGA. Written as DNA, the CDR3 is TGTGCCAGCAGCTTAACGTTCGGGACAGGGCCCAATGAGCAGTTCTTC. Translating gives CASSLTFGTGPNEQFF.

Remarks on this clonotype: This clone may be a read error of a much larger clone one base away. The CDR3 DNA reads TGTGCCAGCAAGACGATGGGGGGCACAGATACGCAGTATTTT. It specifies CASKTMGGTDTQYF. This sequence joins TRBV6-6 and TRBJ2-3; D may be TRBD1 or TRBD2 (5 bases each). The CDR3 sequence is 14 residues long. Germline V gives CDR1 MNHNY, CDR2 SVGAGI (reference sequence). Trimming stripped 7 bases from V and 1 base from J, with 12 bases between.

This clonotype has more than one count but fewer than ten. The rearrangement uses TRBV11-2 and TRBJ1-5, with D uncertain. The CDR3 covers 13 residues. Looked up from germline, CDR1 is SGHAT and CDR2 is FQNNGV. V was pared by 5 bases and J by 7 bases, with 12 bases between. CDR3 amino acids: CASSHDRAQPQHF. The DNA of the CDR3 is TGTGCCAGCAGCCACGATCGGGCCCAGCCCCAGCATTTT.